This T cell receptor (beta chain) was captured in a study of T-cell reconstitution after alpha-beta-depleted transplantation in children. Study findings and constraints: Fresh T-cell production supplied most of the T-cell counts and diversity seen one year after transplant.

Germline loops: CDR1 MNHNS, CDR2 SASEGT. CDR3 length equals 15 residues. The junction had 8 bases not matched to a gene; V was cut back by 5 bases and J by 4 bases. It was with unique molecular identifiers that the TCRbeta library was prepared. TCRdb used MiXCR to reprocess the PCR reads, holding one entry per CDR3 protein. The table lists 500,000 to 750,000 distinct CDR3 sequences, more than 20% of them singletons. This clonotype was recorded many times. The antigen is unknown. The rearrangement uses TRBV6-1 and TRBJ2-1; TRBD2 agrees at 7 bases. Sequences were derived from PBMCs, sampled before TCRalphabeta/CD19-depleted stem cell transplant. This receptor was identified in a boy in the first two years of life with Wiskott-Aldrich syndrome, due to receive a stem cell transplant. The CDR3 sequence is CASSPASGAYNEQFF. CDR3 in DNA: TGTGCCAGCAGTCCCGCTAGCGGTGCGTACAATGAGCAGTTCTTC.